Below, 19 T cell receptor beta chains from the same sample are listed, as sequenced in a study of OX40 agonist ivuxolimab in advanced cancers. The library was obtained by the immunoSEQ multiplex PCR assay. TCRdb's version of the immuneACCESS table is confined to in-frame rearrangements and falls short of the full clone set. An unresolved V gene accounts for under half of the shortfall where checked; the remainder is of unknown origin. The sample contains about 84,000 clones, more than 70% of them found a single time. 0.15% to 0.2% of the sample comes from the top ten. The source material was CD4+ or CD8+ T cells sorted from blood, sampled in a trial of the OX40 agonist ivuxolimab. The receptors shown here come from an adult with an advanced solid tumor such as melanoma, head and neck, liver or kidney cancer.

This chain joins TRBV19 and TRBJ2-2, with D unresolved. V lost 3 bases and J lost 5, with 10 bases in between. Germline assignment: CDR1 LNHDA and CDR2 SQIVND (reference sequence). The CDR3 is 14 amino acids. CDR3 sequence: CASSILVRTGELFF. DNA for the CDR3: TGTGCCAGTAGTATTTTGGTCAGGACCGGGGAGCTGTTTTTT.

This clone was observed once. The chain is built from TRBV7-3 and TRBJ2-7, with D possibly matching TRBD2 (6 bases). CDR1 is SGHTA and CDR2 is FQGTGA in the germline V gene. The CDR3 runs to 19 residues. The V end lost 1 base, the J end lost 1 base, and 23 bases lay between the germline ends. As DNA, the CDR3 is TGTGCCAGCAGCTTAATCGGTCGGGGGTCAGACGGTTTTTCCTACGAGCAGTACTTC. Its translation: CASSLIGRGSDGFSYEQYF.

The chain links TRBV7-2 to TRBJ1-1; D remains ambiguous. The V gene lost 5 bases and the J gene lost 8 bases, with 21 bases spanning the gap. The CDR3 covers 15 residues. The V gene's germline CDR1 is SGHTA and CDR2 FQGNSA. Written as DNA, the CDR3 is TGTGCCAGCAGCCAAGCTTCGGGCTTGTATCCCGAAGCTTTCTTT. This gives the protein CASSQASGLYPEAFF.

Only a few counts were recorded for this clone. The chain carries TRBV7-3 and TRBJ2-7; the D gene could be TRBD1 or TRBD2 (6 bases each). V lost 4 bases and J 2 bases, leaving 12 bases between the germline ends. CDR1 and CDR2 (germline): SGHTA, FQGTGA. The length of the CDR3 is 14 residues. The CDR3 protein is CASSSWGATYEQYF. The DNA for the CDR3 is TGTGCCAGCAGCTCTTGGGGGGCGACCTACGAGCAGTACTTC.

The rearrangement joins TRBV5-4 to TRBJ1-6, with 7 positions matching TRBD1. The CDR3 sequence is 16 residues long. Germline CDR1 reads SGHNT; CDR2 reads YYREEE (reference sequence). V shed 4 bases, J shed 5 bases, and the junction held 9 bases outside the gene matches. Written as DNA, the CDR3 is TGTGCCAGCAGCCGAGGGGGCTCGGTAGATAATTCACCCCTCCACTTT. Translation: CASSRGGSVDNSPLHF.

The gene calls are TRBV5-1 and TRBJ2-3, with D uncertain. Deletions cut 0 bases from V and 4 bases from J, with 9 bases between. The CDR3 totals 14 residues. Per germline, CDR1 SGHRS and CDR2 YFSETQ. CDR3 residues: CASSLGHKADTQYF. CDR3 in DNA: TGCGCCAGCAGCTTGGGTCACAAGGCAGATACGCAGTATTTT.

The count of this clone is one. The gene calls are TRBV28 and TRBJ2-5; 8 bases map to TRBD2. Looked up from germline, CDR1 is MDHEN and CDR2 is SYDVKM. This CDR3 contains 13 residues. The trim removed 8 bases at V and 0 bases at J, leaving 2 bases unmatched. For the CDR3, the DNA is TGTGCCAGCGGGGGACTAGACCAAGAGACCCAGTACTTC. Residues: CASGGLDQETQYF.

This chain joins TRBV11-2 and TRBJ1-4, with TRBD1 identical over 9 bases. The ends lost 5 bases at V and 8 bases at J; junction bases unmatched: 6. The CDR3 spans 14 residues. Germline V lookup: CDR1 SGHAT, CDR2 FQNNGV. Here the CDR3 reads CASSPGQGREKLFF. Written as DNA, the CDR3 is TGTGCCAGCAGCCCGGGACAGGGTAGAGAAAAACTGTTTTTT.

The CDR3 protein is CASSSPRRAELNQETQYF. The CDR3 nucleotides read TGTGCCAGCAGTTCCCCCCGCAGGGCTGAGCTCAACCAAGAGACCCAGTACTTC. The chain joins TRBV28 to TRBJ2-5; D perhaps matches TRBD1 (5 bases). Trimming took 4 bases from V and 0 from J, leaving 21 bases between them. The CDR3 length is 18 residues. From germline, CDR1 is MDHEN and CDR2 SYDVKM.

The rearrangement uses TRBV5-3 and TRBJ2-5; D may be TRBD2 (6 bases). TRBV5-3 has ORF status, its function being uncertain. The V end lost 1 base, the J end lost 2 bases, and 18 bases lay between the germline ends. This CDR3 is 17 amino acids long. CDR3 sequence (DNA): TGTGCCAGAAGCTTGCGGGACCCTTTAGGAGGGCAAGAGACCCAGTACTTC. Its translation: CARSLRDPLGGQETQYF.

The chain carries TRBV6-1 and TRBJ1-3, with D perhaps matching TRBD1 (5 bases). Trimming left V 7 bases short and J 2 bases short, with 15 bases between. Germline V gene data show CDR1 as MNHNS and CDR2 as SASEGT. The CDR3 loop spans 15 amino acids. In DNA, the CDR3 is TGTGCCAGCATCAAAGGTGGGGGGACTGGAAACACCATATATTTT. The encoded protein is CASIKGGGTGNTIYF.

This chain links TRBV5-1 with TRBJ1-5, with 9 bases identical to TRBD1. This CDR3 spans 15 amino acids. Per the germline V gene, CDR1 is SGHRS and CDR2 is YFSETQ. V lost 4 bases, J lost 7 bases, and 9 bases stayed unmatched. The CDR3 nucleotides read TGCGCCAGCAGCCCCGGGACAGGGTTCAACCAGCCCCAGCATTTT. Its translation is CASSPGTGFNQPQHF. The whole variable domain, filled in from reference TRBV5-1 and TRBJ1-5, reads KAGVTQTPRYLIKTRGQQVTLSCSPISGHRSVSWYQQTPGQGLQFLFEYFSETQRNKGNFPGRFSGRQFSNSRSEMNVSTLELGDSALYLCASSPGTGFNQPQHFGDGTRLSIL.

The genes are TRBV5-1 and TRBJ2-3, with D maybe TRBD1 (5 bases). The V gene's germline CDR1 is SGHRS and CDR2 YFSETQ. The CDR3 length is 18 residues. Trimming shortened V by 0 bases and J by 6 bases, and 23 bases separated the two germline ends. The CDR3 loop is CASSLGLRQTLVQDTQYF. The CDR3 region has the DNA TGCGCCAGCAGCTTGGGGCTACGACAGACCCTAGTGCAGGATACGCAGTATTTT.

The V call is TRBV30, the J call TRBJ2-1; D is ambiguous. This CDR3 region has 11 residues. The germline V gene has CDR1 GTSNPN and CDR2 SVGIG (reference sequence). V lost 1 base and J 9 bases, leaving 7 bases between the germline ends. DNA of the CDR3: TGTGCCTGGAGTGAGCAGGTTGAGCAGTTCTTC. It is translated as CAWSEQVEQFF.

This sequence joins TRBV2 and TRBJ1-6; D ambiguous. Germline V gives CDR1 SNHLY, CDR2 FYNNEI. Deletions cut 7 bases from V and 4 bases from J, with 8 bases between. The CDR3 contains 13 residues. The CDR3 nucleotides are TGTGCCAGCATAGGTCTTTATAATTCACCCCTCCACTTT. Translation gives CASIGLYNSPLHF.

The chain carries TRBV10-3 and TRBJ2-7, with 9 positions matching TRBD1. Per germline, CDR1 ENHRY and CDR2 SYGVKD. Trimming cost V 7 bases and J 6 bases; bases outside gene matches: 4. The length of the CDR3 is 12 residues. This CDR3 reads CAINRQGGEQYF. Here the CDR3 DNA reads TGTGCCATCAATAGACAGGGGGGCGAGCAGTACTTC.

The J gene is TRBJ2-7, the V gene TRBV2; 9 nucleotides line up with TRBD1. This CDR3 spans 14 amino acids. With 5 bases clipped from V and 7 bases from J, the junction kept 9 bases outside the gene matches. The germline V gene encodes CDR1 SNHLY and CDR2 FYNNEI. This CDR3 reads CASSTDRGTLEQYF. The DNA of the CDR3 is TGTGCCAGCAGTACGGACAGGGGAACGTTAGAGCAGTACTTC.

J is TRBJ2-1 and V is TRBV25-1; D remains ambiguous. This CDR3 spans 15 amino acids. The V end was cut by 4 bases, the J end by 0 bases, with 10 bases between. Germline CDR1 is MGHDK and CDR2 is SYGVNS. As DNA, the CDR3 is TGTGCCAGCAGTGGTGACGCACGCTCCTACAATGAGCAGTTCTTC. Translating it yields CASSGDARSYNEQFF.

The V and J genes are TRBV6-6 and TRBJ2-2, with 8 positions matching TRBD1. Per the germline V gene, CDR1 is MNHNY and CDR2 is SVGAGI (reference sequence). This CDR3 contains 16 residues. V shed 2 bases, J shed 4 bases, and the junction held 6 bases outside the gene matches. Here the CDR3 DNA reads TGTGCCAGCAGTTACACCGGACAGGGAGCCACCGGGGAGCTGTTTTTT. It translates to CASSYTGQGATGELFF.